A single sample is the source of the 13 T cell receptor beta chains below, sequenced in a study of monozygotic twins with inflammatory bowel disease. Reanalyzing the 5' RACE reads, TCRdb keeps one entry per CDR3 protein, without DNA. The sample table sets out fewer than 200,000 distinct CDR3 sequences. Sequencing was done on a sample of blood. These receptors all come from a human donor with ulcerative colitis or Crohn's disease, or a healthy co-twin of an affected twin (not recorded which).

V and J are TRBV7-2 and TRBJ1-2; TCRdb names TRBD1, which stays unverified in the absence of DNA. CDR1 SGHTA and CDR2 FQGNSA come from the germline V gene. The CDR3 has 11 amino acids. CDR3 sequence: CASSVQGGYTF.

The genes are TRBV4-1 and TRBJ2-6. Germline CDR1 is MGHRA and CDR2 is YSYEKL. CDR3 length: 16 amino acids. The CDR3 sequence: CASSQDDQTGANVLTF.

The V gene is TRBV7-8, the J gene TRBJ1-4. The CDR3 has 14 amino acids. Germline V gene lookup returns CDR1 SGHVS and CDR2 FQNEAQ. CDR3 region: CASSEGQLGEKLFF. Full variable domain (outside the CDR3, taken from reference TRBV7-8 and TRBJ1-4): GAGVSQSPRYKVAKRGQDVALRCDPISGHVSLFWYQQALGQGPEFLTYFQNEAQLDKSGLPSDRFFAERPEGSVSTLKIQRTQQEDSAVYLCASSEGQLGEKLFFGSGTQLSVL.

This CDR3 is CASSQVAGSDNEQFF. V is TRBV3-1 and J is TRBJ2-1; TCRdb calls TRBD2, which cannot be checked without DNA. This CDR3 spans 15 amino acids. CDR1 and CDR2 from the germline V gene are LGHDT and YNNKEL (reference sequence).

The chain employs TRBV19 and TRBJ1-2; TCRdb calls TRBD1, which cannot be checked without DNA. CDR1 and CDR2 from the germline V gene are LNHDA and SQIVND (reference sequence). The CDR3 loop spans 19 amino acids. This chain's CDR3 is CASSINRPGDSRINYGYTF.

This CDR3 is CASSSHGASGQETQYF. V and J are TRBV7-2 and TRBJ2-5; without DNA, the TCRdb call of TRBD2 cannot be checked. The germline V gene has CDR1 SGHTA and CDR2 FQGNSA. CDR3 size: 16 residues.

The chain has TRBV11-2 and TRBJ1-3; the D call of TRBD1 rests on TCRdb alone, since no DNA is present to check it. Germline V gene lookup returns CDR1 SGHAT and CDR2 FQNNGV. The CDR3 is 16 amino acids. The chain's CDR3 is CASSLWDRDSGNTIYF.

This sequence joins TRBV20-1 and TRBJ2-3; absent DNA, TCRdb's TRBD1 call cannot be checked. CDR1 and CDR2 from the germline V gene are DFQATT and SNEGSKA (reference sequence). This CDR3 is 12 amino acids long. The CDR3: CSVPGSTDTQYF.

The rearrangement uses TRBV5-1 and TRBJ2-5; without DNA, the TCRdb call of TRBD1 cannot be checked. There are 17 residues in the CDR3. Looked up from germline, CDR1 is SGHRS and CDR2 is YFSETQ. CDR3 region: CASSLGPGQEPRETQYF.

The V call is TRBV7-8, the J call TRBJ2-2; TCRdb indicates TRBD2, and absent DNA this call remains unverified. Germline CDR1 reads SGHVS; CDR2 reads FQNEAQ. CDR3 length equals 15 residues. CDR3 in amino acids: CASSIGDRVTGELFF. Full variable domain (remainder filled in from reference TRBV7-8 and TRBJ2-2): GAGVSQSPRYKVAKRGQDVALRCDPISGHVSLFWYQQALGQGPEFLTYFQNEAQLDKSGLPSDRFFAERPEGSVSTLKIQRTQQEDSAVYLCASSIGDRVTGELFFGEGSRLTVL.

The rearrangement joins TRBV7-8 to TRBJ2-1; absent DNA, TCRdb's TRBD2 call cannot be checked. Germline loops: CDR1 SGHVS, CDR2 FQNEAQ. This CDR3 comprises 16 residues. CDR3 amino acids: CASSLLAGVLRNEQFF. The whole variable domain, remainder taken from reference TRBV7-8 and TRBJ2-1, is GAGVSQSPRYKVAKRGQDVALRCDPISGHVSLFWYQQALGQGPEFLTYFQNEAQLDKSGLPSDRFFAERPEGSVSTLKIQRTQQEDSAVYLCASSLLAGVLRNEQFFGPGTRLTVL.

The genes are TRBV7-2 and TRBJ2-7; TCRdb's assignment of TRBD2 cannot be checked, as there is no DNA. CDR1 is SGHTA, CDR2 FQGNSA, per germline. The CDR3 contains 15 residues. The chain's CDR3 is CASSLGTSLGYEQYF.

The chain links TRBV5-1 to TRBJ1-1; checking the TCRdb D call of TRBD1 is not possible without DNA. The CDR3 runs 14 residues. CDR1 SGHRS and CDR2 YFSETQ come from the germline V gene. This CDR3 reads CASSTQGGASEAFF.